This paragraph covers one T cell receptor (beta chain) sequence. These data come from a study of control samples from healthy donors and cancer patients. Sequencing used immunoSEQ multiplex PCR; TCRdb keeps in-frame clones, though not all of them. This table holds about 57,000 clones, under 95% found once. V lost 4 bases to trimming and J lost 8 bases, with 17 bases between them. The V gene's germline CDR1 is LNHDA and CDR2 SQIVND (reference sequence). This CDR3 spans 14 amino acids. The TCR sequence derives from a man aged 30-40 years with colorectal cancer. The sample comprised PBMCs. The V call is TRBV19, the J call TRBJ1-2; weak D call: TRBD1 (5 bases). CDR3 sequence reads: CASSRVIGAKGYTF. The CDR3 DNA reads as TGTGCCAGTAGTAGGGTCATCGGGGCAAAAGGCTACACCTTC.